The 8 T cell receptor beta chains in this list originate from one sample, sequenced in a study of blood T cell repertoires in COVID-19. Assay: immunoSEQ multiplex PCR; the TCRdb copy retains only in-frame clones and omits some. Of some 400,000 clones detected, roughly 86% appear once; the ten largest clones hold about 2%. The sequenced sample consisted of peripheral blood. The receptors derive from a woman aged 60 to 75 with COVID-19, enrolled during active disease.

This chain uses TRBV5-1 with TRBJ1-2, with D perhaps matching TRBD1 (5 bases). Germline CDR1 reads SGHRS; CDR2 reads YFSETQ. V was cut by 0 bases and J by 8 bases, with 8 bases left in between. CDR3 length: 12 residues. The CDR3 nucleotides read TGCGCCAGCAGCTTGGCCGACAGCGGCTACACCTTC. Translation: CASSLADSGYTF.

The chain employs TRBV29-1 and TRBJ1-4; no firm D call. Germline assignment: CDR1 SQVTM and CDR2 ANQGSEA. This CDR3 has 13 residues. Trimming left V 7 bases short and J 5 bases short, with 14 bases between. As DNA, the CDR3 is TGCAGCGCCACTGAGCAGACAAATGAAAAACTGTTTTTT. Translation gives CSATEQTNEKLFF.

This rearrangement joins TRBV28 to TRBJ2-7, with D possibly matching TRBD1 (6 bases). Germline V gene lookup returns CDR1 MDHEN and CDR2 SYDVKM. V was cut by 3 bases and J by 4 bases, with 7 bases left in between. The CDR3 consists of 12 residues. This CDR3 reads CASSLQGYEQYF. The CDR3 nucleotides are TGTGCCAGCAGTTTGCAGGGGTACGAGCAGTACTTC.

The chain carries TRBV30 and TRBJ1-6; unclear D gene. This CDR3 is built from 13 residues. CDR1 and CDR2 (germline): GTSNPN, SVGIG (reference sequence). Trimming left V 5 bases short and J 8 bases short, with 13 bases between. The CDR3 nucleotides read TGTGCCTGGGCTACAGCAGCATATTCACCCCTCCACTTT. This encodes CAWATAAYSPLHF.

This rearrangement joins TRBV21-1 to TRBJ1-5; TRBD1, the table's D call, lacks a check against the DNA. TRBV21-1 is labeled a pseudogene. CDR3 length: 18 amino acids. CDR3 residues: CASSFRQGKTYSNQPQHF. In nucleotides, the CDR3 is TGTGCCAGCAGCTTTCGACAGGGGAAGACATATAGCAATCAGCCCCAGCATTTT.

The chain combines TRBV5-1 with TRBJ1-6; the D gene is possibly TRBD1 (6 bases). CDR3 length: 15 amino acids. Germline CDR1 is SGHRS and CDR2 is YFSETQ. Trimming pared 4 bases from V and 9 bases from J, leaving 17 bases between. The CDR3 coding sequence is TGCGCCAGCAGCGTCGGACAGACCTCCATTTCACCCCTCCACTTT. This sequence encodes CASSVGQTSISPLHF.

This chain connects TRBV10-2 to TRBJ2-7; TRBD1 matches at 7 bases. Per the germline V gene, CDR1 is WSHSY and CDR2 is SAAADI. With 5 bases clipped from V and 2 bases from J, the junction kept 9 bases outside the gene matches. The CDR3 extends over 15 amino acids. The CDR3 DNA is TGCGCCAGCAGTCCCAGACAGGGCGGACCCTACGAGCAGTACTTC. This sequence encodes CASSPRQGGPYEQYF.

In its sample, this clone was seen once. Here the CDR3 reads CASSLGLRDRGQETQYF. The CDR3 DNA reads TGTGCCAGCAGCTTAGGGCTCCGGGACAGGGGGCAAGAGACCCAGTACTTC. This sequence joins TRBV7-9 and TRBJ2-5; the match to TRBD1 covers 11 bases. Per germline, CDR1 SEHNR and CDR2 FQNEAQ (reference sequence). CDR3 length: 17 residues. The ends lost 1 base at V and 2 bases at J; junction bases unmatched: 6. Variable domain in full (rest from reference TRBV7-9 and TRBJ2-5): DTGVSQNPRHKITKRGQNVTFRCDPISEHNRLYWYRQTLGQGPEFLTYFQNEAQLEKSRLLSDRFSAERPKGSFSTLEIQRTEQGDSAMYLCASSLGLRDRGQETQYFGPGTRLLVL.